Below are 28 T cell receptor beta chains sequenced from a single sample in a study of cytomegalovirus exposure and HLA in healthy donors. PCR used 60 Vbeta primers and 13 Jbeta primers. Sequencing was performed with immunoSEQ multiplex PCR; in TCRdb, only in-frame clones are kept and a portion is missing. The ten top clones account for 15%, within a sample of 80,000 to 100,000 clones. Source material: PBMCs. The origin of the receptors is a man aged 45-65 years in good health and CMV-seropositive.

The rearrangement uses TRBV28 and TRBJ2-7, with TRBD1 matching 7 bases. Germline V gene data show CDR1 as MDHEN and CDR2 as SYDVKM. V lost 3 bases, J lost 3 bases, and 5 bases stayed unmatched. The CDR3 runs 14 residues. The CDR3 region is CASSLIDRVYEQYF. The CDR3 region has the DNA TGTGCCAGCAGTTTGATAGACAGGGTCTACGAGCAGTACTTC.

The chain combines TRBV18 with TRBJ2-7, with 12 bases identical to TRBD1. Germline lookup yields CDR1 KGHSH and CDR2 LQKENI. This CDR3 spans 15 amino acids. The V segment lost 4 bases and the J segment 7 bases; nucleotides outside the gene matches: 8. CDR3 nucleotide sequence: TGTGCCAGCTCACGGGGACAGGGGGCCCCTTGGGAGCAGTACGTC. Its protein is CASSRGQGAPWEQYV.

This chain connects TRBV5-6 to TRBJ1-3; D not certain. Germline assignment: CDR1 SGHDT and CDR2 YYEEEE. The CDR3 runs to 14 residues. The germline V and J ends were trimmed by 5 bases and 4 bases, with 13 bases remaining between them. CDR3 in amino acids: CASRRAADGNTIYF. The DNA of the CDR3 is TGTGCCAGCAGGCGAGCGGCAGACGGAAACACCATATATTTT.

The chain carries TRBV4-1 and TRBJ1-1, with no clear D. Germline V lookup: CDR1 MGHRA, CDR2 YSYEKL. There are 20 residues in the CDR3. Trimming shortened V by 1 base and J by 1 base, and 25 bases separated the two germline ends. The CDR3 here is CASSQVRIRWYREANTEAFF. The CDR3, as DNA: TGCGCCAGCAGCCAAGTACGGATCCGGTGGTATAGGGAGGCGAACACTGAAGCTTTCTTT.

J is TRBJ1-5 and V is TRBV28; D perhaps matches TRBD1 (5 bases). CDR1 MDHEN and CDR2 SYDVKM come from the germline V gene. There are 14 residues in the CDR3. Trimming cost V 6 bases and J 0 bases, with 9 bases left between them. CDR3 nucleotide sequence: TGTGCCAGCAGCTTCAGGGATAGCAATCAGCCCCAGCATTTT. Amino acid sequence: CASSFRDSNQPQHF.

The chain carries TRBV28 and TRBJ1-4; D not resolved. The germline V gene has CDR1 MDHEN and CDR2 SYDVKM. V lost 1 base to trimming and J lost 12 bases, with 15 bases between them. The CDR3 length is 14 residues. CDR3 DNA: TGTGCCAGCAGTTTATCCACAGCCCTGAGGGAACTGTTTTTT. Amino acid sequence: CASSLSTALRELFF.

The genes are TRBV19 and TRBJ1-1, with 12 bases identical to TRBD1. Looked up from germline, CDR1 is LNHDA and CDR2 is SQIVND (reference sequence). With 6 bases clipped from V and 10 bases from J, the junction kept 9 bases outside the gene matches. CDR3 size: 14 residues. The CDR3 here is CASRAGTGGFGAFF. The CDR3 DNA follows: TGTGCCAGTAGAGCCGGGACAGGGGGCTTTGGAGCTTTCTTT.

This clone is deemed medium-sized by its frequency. V usage is TRBV10-3 and J usage is TRBJ1-5; 8 nucleotides line up with TRBD1. This CDR3 has 14 amino acids. V lost 6 bases to trimming and J lost 3 bases; unmatched junction nucleotides: 4. Germline V gene data show CDR1 as ENHRY and CDR2 as SYGVKD. CDR3 region: CAISQGQDNQPQHF. In DNA form, the CDR3 reads TGTGCCATCAGCCAGGGACAGGACAATCAGCCCCAGCATTTT.

V usage is TRBV25-1 and J usage is TRBJ2-5, with D possibly TRBD1 on 5 matching bases. With 2 bases removed from V and 3 bases from J, the gap between germline ends came to 13 bases. Germline V lookup: CDR1 MGHDK, CDR2 SYGVNS. This CDR3 is built from 15 residues. CDR3 sequence: CASSEVGVSEETQYF. As DNA, the CDR3 is TGTGCCAGCAGTGAAGTAGGGGTTTCTGAAGAGACCCAGTACTTC.

The chain has TRBV28 and TRBJ1-1, with D perhaps matching TRBD1 (6 bases). V shed 3 bases and J shed 6 bases, with 14 bases lying between them. The germline gives CDR1 MDHEN, CDR2 SYDVKM. This CDR3 has 14 amino acids. CDR3 protein: CASSFWGLKAEAFF. The CDR3 DNA follows: TGTGCCAGCAGTTTTTGGGGGCTGAAGGCTGAAGCTTTCTTT.

The CDR3 sequence is CASSPRTANTEAFF. Here the CDR3 DNA reads TGTGCCAGCAGTCCCCGGACAGCGAACACTGAAGCTTTCTTT. The rearrangement links TRBV28 to TRBJ1-1; perhaps TRBD1 as D (6 bases). Germline V gives CDR1 MDHEN, CDR2 SYDVKM. The CDR3 contains 14 residues. The ends were cut back, 5 bases at V and 1 base at J, with 11 bases in the middle.

The rearrangement links TRBV4-2 to TRBJ2-1; TRBD2 matches at 7 bases. Trimming removed 4 bases from V and 3 bases from J; junction bases left unmatched: 15. The CDR3 is 18 amino acids. The germline V gene has CDR1 LGHNA and CDR2 YNFKEQ. DNA for the CDR3: TGTGCCAGCAGCCCGTGGGGGGGAGGCGGGATTGGCTACAATGAGCAGTTCTTC. Its protein is CASSPWGGGGIGYNEQFF.

The V and J genes are TRBV5-1 and TRBJ2-1, with 13 bases aligning to TRBD2. The germline CDR1 and CDR2 sequences are SGHRS and YFSETQ. The trim removed 4 bases at V and 3 bases at J, leaving 1 base unmatched. This CDR3 spans 15 amino acids. CDR3 DNA: TGCGCCAGCAGCGGGACTAGCGGGATCTACAATGAGCAGTTCTTC. This encodes CASSGTSGIYNEQFF.

The chain is built from TRBV6-5 and TRBJ1-5; unclear D gene. V shed 0 bases and J shed 6 bases, with 12 bases lying between them. This CDR3 spans 15 amino acids. Per germline, CDR1 MNHEY and CDR2 SVGAGI. The CDR3 bases are TGTGCCAGCAGTTACTCCCCTGATGGCACTCAGCCCCAGCATTTT. It encodes CASSYSPDGTQPQHF.

The rearrangement uses TRBV30 and TRBJ2-3; the D gene is possibly TRBD1 (6 bases). The CDR3 loop spans 17 amino acids. CDR1 and CDR2 (germline): GTSNPN, SVGIG (reference sequence). V lost 2 bases and J lost 0, with 18 bases in between. The CDR3: CAWSRLGTSLSTDTQYF. CDR3 sequence (DNA): TGTGCCTGGAGTCGCTTAGGGACAAGCCTTAGCACAGATACGCAGTATTTT.

This rearrangement joins TRBV4-2 to TRBJ1-5; D not certain. In germline, CDR1 is LGHNA, CDR2 YNFKEQ. The V gene lost 2 bases and the J gene lost 6 bases, with 17 bases spanning the gap. This CDR3 spans 16 amino acids. CDR3 amino acids: CASSQPESGLGQPQHF. The CDR3 DNA sequence: TGTGCCAGCAGCCAACCAGAGTCAGGTTTGGGTCAGCCCCAGCATTTT.

The chain joins TRBV6-1 to TRBJ2-7, with D maybe TRBD1 (6 bases). Between the trimmed V and J ends, which lost 3 bases and 3 bases, there was a span of 9 bases. The germline CDR1 and CDR2 sequences are MNHNS and SASEGT. CDR3 size: 13 residues. CDR3 sequence: CASSDGQLYEQYV. For the CDR3, the DNA is TGTGCCAGCAGTGATGGACAGCTCTACGAGCAGTACGTC.

The chain recombines TRBV6-5 with TRBJ1-4, with D uncertain. CDR3 length equals 12 residues. The V gene's germline CDR1 is MNHEY and CDR2 SVGAGI. Trimming removed 5 bases from V and 8 bases from J, with 9 bases in between. CDR3 DNA: TGTGCCAGCAGTAACACCAGGGAAAAACTGTTTTTT. As protein: CASSNTREKLFF.

The chain combines TRBV11-3 with TRBJ2-7; D is ambiguous. Germline V lookup: CDR1 SGHNT, CDR2 YENEEA. Trimming shortened V by 4 bases and J by 1 base, and 11 bases separated the two germline ends. The CDR3 spans 14 residues. For the CDR3, the DNA is TGTGCCAGCAGCTCGTTCACATCTTCCTACGAGCAGTACTTC. As protein: CASSSFTSSYEQYF.

The rearrangement uses TRBV7-6 and TRBJ2-3; TRBD2 aligns across 12 bases. From germline, CDR1 is SGHVS and CDR2 FNYEAQ. This CDR3 comprises 16 residues. V was clipped by 5 bases and J by 2 bases; unmatched bases: 5. CDR3 sequence (DNA): TGTGCCAGCAGCCGGACTAGCGGGACCGTCACAGATACGCAGTATTTT. Translating it yields CASSRTSGTVTDTQYF.

The chain combines TRBV5-1 with TRBJ1-1; D may be TRBD1 (6 bases). V shed 5 bases and J shed 1 base, with 12 bases lying between them. Germline CDR1 is SGHRS and CDR2 is YFSETQ. The CDR3 has 14 amino acids. The CDR3 DNA is TGCGCCAGCAGAGGAGGACAGACGAACACTGAAGCTTTCTTT. Translating gives CASRGGQTNTEAFF.

V is TRBV5-1 and J is TRBJ2-7; the D gene is possibly TRBD2 (6 bases). V lost 3 bases and J lost 7, with 17 bases in between. The CDR3 loop spans 14 amino acids. CDR1 is SGHRS, CDR2 YFSETQ, per germline. CDR3 loop: CASSSGGGTEEQYF. The CDR3, as DNA: TGCGCCAGCAGCTCCGGCGGCGGGACTGAAGAGCAGTACTTC.

This rearrangement joins TRBV4-3 to TRBJ1-2; 10 bases align to TRBD1. CDR3 size: 17 residues. Germline CDR1 and CDR2: LGHNA and YSLEER. Losses at the gene ends were 0 bases for V and 6 bases for J; bases not matched to a gene: 10. CDR3 nucleotides: TGCGCCAGCAGCCAAGATTTGGGCAAGGGACAGGGGAATGGCTACACCTTC. Amino acids: CASSQDLGKGQGNGYTF.

Points on this clone: The identical CDR3 is also encoded by other nucleotide sequences in the sample. V gene TRBV18 combines with J gene TRBJ2-1; D is undetermined. The CDR3 has 12 residues. Germline values: CDR1 KGHSH, CDR2 LQKENI. Trimming removed 3 bases from V and 7 bases from J, with 7 bases in between. In nucleotides, the CDR3 is TGTGCCAGCTCACCGTACAGTAATGAGCAGTTCTTC. Amino acids: CASSPYSNEQFF.

The chain employs TRBV30 and TRBJ2-5, with TRBD2 identical over 13 bases. In germline, CDR1 is GTSNPN, CDR2 SVGIG (reference sequence). J lost 3 bases, V lost 0 bases, and 7 bases had no gene match. This CDR3 comprises 17 residues. CDR3 nucleotide sequence: TGTGCCTGGAGTGTTCGGAGGACTAGCGGGAGCGAAGAGACCCAGTACTTC. Translating it yields CAWSVRRTSGSEETQYF.

The chain couples TRBV19 to TRBJ2-7, with D possibly matching TRBD2 (5 bases). The ends were cut back, 5 bases at V and 5 bases at J, with 13 bases in the middle. Germline-derived CDR1 and CDR2 are LNHDA and SQIVND (reference sequence). The CDR3 extends over 13 amino acids. CDR3 nucleotide sequence: TGTGCCAGTAGTTACGGAGGTAGGGACGAGCAGTACTTC. Amino acid sequence: CASSYGGRDEQYF.

V gene TRBV18 combines with J gene TRBJ1-1, with D unclear. Germline V gene data show CDR1 as KGHSH and CDR2 as LQKENI. CDR3 size: 14 residues. V gave up 6 bases and J gave up 1 base, with 12 bases separating them. This chain's CDR3 is CASSPYLSNTEAFF. The DNA for the CDR3 is TGTGCCAGCTCCCCGTACCTATCGAACACTGAAGCTTTCTTT.

About this clone: Other DNA sequences from this sample encode an identical CDR3 as well. This sequence joins TRBV4-1 and TRBJ2-3; TRBD2 might be the D (5 bases). V shed 5 bases and J shed 0 bases, with 12 bases lying between them. The CDR3 covers 15 residues. Germline V CDR1 and CDR2: MGHRA, YSYEKL. The CDR3 DNA reads TGCGCCAGCAGCGAGGGAGCTGGGAGCACAGATACGCAGTATTTT. Translation gives CASSEGAGSTDTQYF.